The 15 T cell receptor beta chains reported below all come from one sample, sequenced in a study of shared clonotypes between healthy human individuals. TCRdb's table, derived via immunoSEQ multiplex PCR, lists solely in-frame clones and lacks some. The table shows roughly 1 million clones, with roughly 80% occurring only once. The specimen sequenced was memory CD4+ T cells sorted from blood. Specified subset: CD45RA-negative fraction. Receptors were obtained from a man between 18 and 35 years old in good health.

The CDR3 nucleotides are TGTGCCAGCAGCCCTAACGCTGGACAGAGAGGGGCCAACGTCCTGACTTTC. Its translation is CASSPNAGQRGANVLTF. The chain links TRBV5-6 to TRBJ2-6; a possible D gene is TRBD1 (6 bases). Trimming removed 4 bases from V and 4 bases from J, with 18 bases in between. CDR3 size: 17 residues. In germline, CDR1 is SGHDT, CDR2 YYEEEE.

The chain is built from TRBV4-1 and TRBJ2-1; D uncertain. V was shortened by 3 bases and J by 0 bases, with 15 bases between the two germline ends. Germline V lookup: CDR1 MGHRA, CDR2 YSYEKL. The CDR3 sequence is 17 residues long. CDR3 DNA: TGCGCCAGCAGCCACCCCTCGGACCTGAGCTCCTACAATGAGCAGTTCTTC. Its protein product is CASSHPSDLSSYNEQFF.

As to this clone: Other DNA sequences from this sample encode an identical CDR3 as well. The chain carries TRBV6-5 and TRBJ1-5; D possibly corresponds to TRBD1 (6 bases). This CDR3 region has 13 residues. CDR1 is MNHEY, CDR2 SVGAGI, per germline. Trimming shortened V by 6 bases and J by 0 bases, and 6 bases separated the two germline ends. The CDR3 DNA sequence: TGTGCCAGCAGCAGGGGTAGCAATCAGCCCCAGCATTTT. The encoded protein is CASSRGSNQPQHF.

The sample holds one count of this clone. The chain couples TRBV7-9 to TRBJ2-7; no firm D call. V was clipped by 5 bases and J by 0 bases, with 17 bases between them. The CDR3 is made up of 16 amino acids. Germline-derived CDR1 and CDR2 are SEHNR and FQNEAQ (reference sequence). CDR3 bases: TGTGCCAGCAGCCCTGATGGGTCTGGTATCTCCTACGAGCAGTACTTC. Translated: CASSPDGSGISYEQYF.

CDR3 protein: CASSLFGQGAYEQYF. The CDR3 bases are TGTGCCAGCAGCCTTTTTGGACAGGGGGCCTACGAGCAGTACTTC. This chain links TRBV7-2 with TRBJ2-7; 10 bases fit TRBD1. V shed 5 bases and J 2 bases; nucleotides not matched to a gene: 6. The germline gives CDR1 SGHTA, CDR2 FQGNSA. This CDR3 has 15 amino acids.

In its sample, this clone was seen many times. This sample also contains other DNA sequences that code for the same CDR3. The rearrangement joins TRBV7-3 to TRBJ1-1, with D uncertain. The CDR3 spans 13 residues. The V end was cut by 0 bases, the J end by 1 base, with 3 bases between. Germline V CDR1 and CDR2: SGHTA, FQGTGA. The CDR3 is CASSLTENTEAFF. CDR3 coding DNA: TGTGCCAGCAGCTTAACAGAGAACACTGAAGCTTTCTTT.

The CDR3 reads CASSPSRVRGEKLFF. Here the CDR3 DNA reads TGTGCCAGCAGCCCGAGCAGGGTCCGGGGTGAAAAACTGTTTTTT. V usage is TRBV13 and J usage is TRBJ1-4; D is perhaps TRBD1 (5 bases). The CDR3 totals 15 residues. The germline gives CDR1 PRHDT, CDR2 FYEKMQ (reference sequence). Deletions cut 5 bases from V and 7 bases from J, with 17 bases between.

This rearrangement joins TRBV5-1 to TRBJ2-4; D remains unclear. The V gene lost 3 bases and the J gene lost 0 bases, with 13 bases spanning the gap. The germline V gene encodes CDR1 SGHRS and CDR2 YFSETQ. This CDR3 spans 16 amino acids. The CDR3 DNA reads TGCGCCAGCAGCTCGCAAGGAAGTCAAGCCAAAAACATTCAGTACTTC. This translates into CASSSQGSQAKNIQYF.

This clone occurred a few times. A much larger clone differs from this one at a single base, so this may be a read error. This sample includes further DNA sequences coding for the same CDR3. The V gene is TRBV9, the J gene TRBJ1-3; D might be TRBD1 (5 bases). The CDR3 runs to 12 residues. The V end was cut by 4 bases, the J end by 4 bases, with 6 bases between. Germline V gene lookup returns CDR1 SGDLS and CDR2 YYNGEE. CDR3 loop: CASSPGGNTIYF. The CDR3 DNA reads as TGTGCCAGCAGCCCAGGGGGAAACACCATATATTTT.

This chain connects TRBV27 to TRBJ2-7, with TRBD1 identical over 7 bases. There are 14 residues in the CDR3. Germline CDR1 is MNHEY and CDR2 is SMNVEV (reference sequence). J lost 4 bases, V lost 6 bases, and 9 bases had no gene match. The CDR3 DNA follows: TGTGCCAGCAGCCTAAAAGGGACAGAATACGAGCAGTACTTC. Protein sequence: CASSLKGTEYEQYF.

The chain employs TRBV7-2 and TRBJ2-5, with TRBD2 identical over 9 bases. The ends lost 6 bases at V and 1 base at J; junction bases unmatched: 3. From germline, CDR1 is SGHTA and CDR2 FQGNSA. The CDR3 length is 14 residues. The CDR3 protein is CASRRGGPQETQYF. The CDR3 DNA reads TGTGCCAGCAGGCGGGGGGGGCCCCAAGAGACCCAGTACTTC.

V gene TRBV7-2 combines with J gene TRBJ2-3, with 9 bases that match TRBD1. This CDR3 spans 15 amino acids. In germline, CDR1 is SGHTA, CDR2 FQGNSA. The V gene end was trimmed by 2 bases and the J gene end by 6 bases; junction bases not matched to a gene: 6. The CDR3 loop is CASSLRDRVMDTQYF. The DNA of the CDR3 is TGTGCCAGCAGCTTAAGGGACAGGGTGATGGATACGCAGTATTTT.

This clone was recorded at least ten times. This chain links TRBV4-1 with TRBJ2-2; no clear D gene. V lost 0 bases and J lost 1, with 6 bases in between. This CDR3 is 15 amino acids long. Germline lookup yields CDR1 MGHRA and CDR2 YSYEKL. The CDR3 protein is CASSQDSWNTGELFF. CDR3 in DNA: TGCGCCAGCAGCCAAGATAGTTGGAACACCGGGGAGCTGTTTTTT.

This clone has a single count. The rearrangement links TRBV7-8 to TRBJ1-1; 8 positions match TRBD1. The V segment lost 4 bases and the J segment 2 bases; nucleotides outside the gene matches: 3. CDR3 length: 14 amino acids. Germline V lookup: CDR1 SGHVS, CDR2 FQNEAQ. CDR3 residues: CASSWDRLNTEAFF. The CDR3 region has the DNA TGTGCCAGCAGCTGGGACAGGCTTAACACTGAAGCTTTCTTT.

The chain uses TRBV5-1 and TRBJ1-1; 8 bases agree with TRBD1. Germline values: CDR1 SGHRS, CDR2 YFSETQ. The CDR3 totals 17 residues. V was pared by 0 bases and J by 4 bases, with 11 bases of the junction left unmatched. CDR3 in amino acids: CASSLGRLQGVGTEAFF. The DNA of the CDR3 is TGCGCCAGCAGCTTGGGCCGACTACAGGGGGTTGGCACTGAAGCTTTCTTT.